These 13 T cell receptor beta chains originate from one sample sequenced in a study of human T cells and chemical hapten exposure. TCRdb passed the RACE reads through MiXCR, listing each CDR3 protein once. The sample shows more than 85,000 distinct CDR3 sequences, roughly a tenth of them seen only once. As to time point: patch test 2, 6 weeks after DPC sensitization. Treatment described: therapeutic diphenylcyclopropenone sensitization with weekly scalp DPC. The sample consisted of whole blood, taken in connection with sensitization to the hapten diphenylcyclopropenone (DPC). The source of these receptors is a middle-aged woman with alopecia areata. Some clones in this sample may be carry-over from other donors' samples.

V and J are TRBV7-6 and TRBJ2-7; no firm D call. This CDR3 comprises 11 residues. Per the germline V gene, CDR1 is SGHVS and CDR2 is FNYEAQ. V gave up 3 bases and J gave up 5 bases, with 5 bases separating them. In nucleotides, the CDR3 is TGTGCCAGCAGCTTCATCCACGAGCAGTACTTC. Its translation: CASSFIHEQYF.

The chain employs TRBV11-2 and TRBJ1-1; 11 nucleotides line up with TRBD1. The V gene's germline CDR1 is SGHAT and CDR2 FQNNGV. CDR3 length: 17 amino acids. Germline trimming cut 5 bases from V and 0 bases from J; bases unmatched to any gene: 8. The CDR3 here is CASSRYGTGGLNTEAFF. The CDR3 region has the DNA TGTGCCAGCAGCCGATATGGGACAGGGGGATTGAACACTGAAGCTTTCTTT.

CDR3 bases: TGTGCCAGCAGGGAGAGCCAGGGCTTGTACACCATATATTTT. It is translated as CASRESQGLYTIYF. This chain joins TRBV25-1 and TRBJ1-3; D may be TRBD1 (5 bases). The CDR3 covers 14 residues. Between the trimmed V and J ends, which lost 6 bases and 8 bases, there was a span of 17 bases. CDR1 is MGHDK, CDR2 SYGVNS, per germline.

This clonotype occurred many times. The chain links TRBV28 to TRBJ1-1; no clear D. The ends were cut back, 7 bases at V and 5 bases at J, with 20 bases in the middle. Germline values: CDR1 MDHEN, CDR2 SYDVKM. This CDR3 region has 15 residues. CDR3 loop: CASIPPLPGRTEAFF. CDR3 nucleotides: TGTGCCAGCATTCCCCCCTTGCCTGGCAGGACTGAAGCTTTCTTT.

This clonotype has only a few counts. The chain employs TRBV5-1 and TRBJ2-7, with D unclear. The CDR3 length is 14 residues. Trimming pared 4 bases from V and 4 bases from J, leaving 15 bases between. Germline V gene lookup returns CDR1 SGHRS and CDR2 YFSETQ. In nucleotides, the CDR3 is TGCGCCAGCAGCCTGCAGCCTACATCTTACGAGCAGTACTTC. It codes for CASSLQPTSYEQYF.

This clonotype was seen a handful of times. The chain employs TRBV20-1 and TRBJ2-7; either TRBD1 or TRBD2 may fit D (5 bases each). V was clipped by 3 bases and J by 4 bases, with 10 bases between them. Looked up from germline, CDR1 is DFQATT and CDR2 is SNEGSKA (reference sequence). The CDR3 extends over 12 amino acids. CDR3 DNA sequence: TGCAGTGCTAGGAGGGGCATATACGAGCAGTACTTC. Translation: CSARRGIYEQYF.

This clonotype was recorded at least ten times. The rearrangement uses TRBV12-3 or TRBV12-4 and TRBJ2-2, with D tentatively TRBD2 (5 bases). CDR3 length: 16 residues. The V end was cut by 6 bases, the J end by 4 bases, with 18 bases between. The CDR3: CASSPHGGRGTGELFF. The CDR3 DNA reads as TGTGCCAGCAGCCCCCATGGCGGCCGGGGCACCGGGGAGCTGTTTTTT.

This clonotype showed up many times. The chain has TRBV5-1 and TRBJ1-2; 10 bases agree with TRBD1. The length of the CDR3 is 15 residues. The V and J ends lost 2 bases and 1 base, in that order; junction bases with no gene match: 2. From germline, CDR1 is SGHRS and CDR2 YFSETQ. The CDR3 nucleotides are TGCGCCAGCAGCTTTGGGGACAGGGGTAACTATGGCTACACCTTC. It specifies CASSFGDRGNYGYTF.

The chain is built from TRBV2 and TRBJ2-5, with 12 bases fitting TRBD2. The ends lost 8 bases at V and 4 bases at J; junction bases unmatched: 8. The CDR3 totals 15 residues. Germline loops: CDR1 SNHLY, CDR2 FYNNEI. CDR3 region: CASDPSGGGGETQYF. The CDR3 DNA follows: TGTGCCAGCGATCCTAGCGGGGGGGGCGGAGAGACCCAGTACTTC. The full variable domain, completed using reference TRBV2 and TRBJ2-5, is EPEVTQTPSHQVTQMGQEVILRCVPISNHLYFYWYRQILGQKVEFLVSFYNNEISEKSEIFDDQFSVERPDGSNFTLKIRSTKLEDSAMYFCASDPSGGGGETQYFGPGTRLLVL.

About this clonotype itself: The junction differs from germline at one of its ends, possibly a read error. The J gene is TRBJ2-3, the V gene TRBV12-3 or TRBV12-4, with 10 bases lining up with TRBD2. The CDR3 loop spans 18 amino acids. CDR3 bases: TGTGCCAGCAGTCTAGCGGAGCGGGGGGGTTATAGCACAGATACGCAGTATTTT. It is translated as CASSLAERGGYSTDTQYF.

This clonotype was seen a handful of times. The J gene is TRBJ1-6, the V gene TRBV7-9; D gene ambiguous. The V end lost 5 bases, the J end lost 10 bases, and 21 bases lay between the germline ends. The CDR3 has 16 amino acids. Germline V gene sequence: CDR1 SEHNR, CDR2 FQNEAQ (reference sequence). The DNA for the CDR3 is TGTGCCAGCAGCCACTACCCCACTAAGCCCAGGTCACCCCTCCACTTT. Amino acids: CASSHYPTKPRSPLHF.

There are many counts of this clonotype. V gene TRBV11-2 combines with J gene TRBJ1-1, with 8 nucleotides matching TRBD1. The CDR3 is made up of 14 amino acids. After removal of 5 bases from V and 7 bases from J, the junction contained 9 bases not matched to a gene. Per germline, CDR1 SGHAT and CDR2 FQNNGV. The CDR3 sequence is CASSLRTGFLEAFF. The DNA of the CDR3 is TGTGCCAGCAGCCTCCGGACAGGGTTTCTTGAAGCTTTCTTT.

The CDR3 is CASSNSGRVWEKLFF. In DNA form, the CDR3 reads TGTGCCAGCAGTAACAGCGGCAGGGTTTGGGAAAAACTGTTTTTT. The chain employs TRBV6-5 and TRBJ1-4, with D possibly matching TRBD1 (5 bases). Trimming removed 5 bases at V and 8 bases at J, with 18 bases between. Germline CDR1 is MNHEY and CDR2 is SVGAGI. The length of the CDR3 is 15 residues.